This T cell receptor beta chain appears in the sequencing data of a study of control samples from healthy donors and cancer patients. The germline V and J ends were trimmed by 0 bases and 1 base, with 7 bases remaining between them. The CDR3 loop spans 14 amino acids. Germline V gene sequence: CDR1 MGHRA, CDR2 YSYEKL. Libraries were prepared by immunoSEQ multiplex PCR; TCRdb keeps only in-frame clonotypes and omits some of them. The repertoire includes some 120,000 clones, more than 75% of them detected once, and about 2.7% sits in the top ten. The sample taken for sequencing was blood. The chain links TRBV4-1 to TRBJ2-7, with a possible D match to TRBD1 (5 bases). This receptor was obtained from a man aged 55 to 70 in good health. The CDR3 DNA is TGCGCCAGCAGCCAAGACCAGGGATCCTACGAGCAGTACTTC. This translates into CASSQDQGSYEQYF.